Listed here is a single TCR beta chain. The junction had 12 bases not matched to a gene; V was cut back by 0 bases and J by 5 bases. The CDR3 length is 18 residues. Germline CDR1 and CDR2: SGHRS and YFSETQ. This record belongs to a study of blood T cell repertoires in COVID-19. Produced via immunoSEQ multiplex PCR; TCRdb's table is partial and in-frame only. The profile shows just over 200,000 clones, around 84% of them singletons. The V call is TRBV5-1, the J call TRBJ2-5; 11 bases agree with TRBD2. The clonotype originates from a man older than 75 with acute or convalescent COVID-19. The sample taken for sequencing was peripheral blood. This CDR3 is CASSLDLGLAVPGETQYF. CDR3 bases: TGCGCCAGCAGCTTGGATTTGGGACTAGCGGTCCCAGGGGAGACCCAGTACTTC.